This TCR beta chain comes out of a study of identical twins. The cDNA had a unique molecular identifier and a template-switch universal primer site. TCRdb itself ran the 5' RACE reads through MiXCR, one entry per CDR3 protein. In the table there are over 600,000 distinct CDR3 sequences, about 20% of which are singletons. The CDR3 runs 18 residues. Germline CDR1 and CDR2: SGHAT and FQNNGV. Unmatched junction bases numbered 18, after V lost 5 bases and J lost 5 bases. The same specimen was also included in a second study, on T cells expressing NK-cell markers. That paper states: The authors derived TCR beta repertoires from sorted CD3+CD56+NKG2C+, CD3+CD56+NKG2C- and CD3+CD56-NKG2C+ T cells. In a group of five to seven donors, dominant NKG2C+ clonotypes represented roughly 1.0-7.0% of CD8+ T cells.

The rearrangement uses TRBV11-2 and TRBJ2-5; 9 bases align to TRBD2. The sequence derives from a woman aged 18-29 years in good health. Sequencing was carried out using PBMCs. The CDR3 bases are TGTGCCAGCAGCCCTCTTCGGACTAGCGCCGGAGAACGGGAGACCCAGTACTTC. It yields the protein CASSPLRTSAGERETQYF. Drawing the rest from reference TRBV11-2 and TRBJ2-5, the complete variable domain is EAGVAQSPRYKIIEKRQSVAFWCNPISGHATLYWYQQILGQGPKLLIQFQNNGVVDDSQLPKDRFSAERLKGVDSTLKIQPAKLEDSAVYLCASSPLRTSAGERETQYFGPGTRLLVL.